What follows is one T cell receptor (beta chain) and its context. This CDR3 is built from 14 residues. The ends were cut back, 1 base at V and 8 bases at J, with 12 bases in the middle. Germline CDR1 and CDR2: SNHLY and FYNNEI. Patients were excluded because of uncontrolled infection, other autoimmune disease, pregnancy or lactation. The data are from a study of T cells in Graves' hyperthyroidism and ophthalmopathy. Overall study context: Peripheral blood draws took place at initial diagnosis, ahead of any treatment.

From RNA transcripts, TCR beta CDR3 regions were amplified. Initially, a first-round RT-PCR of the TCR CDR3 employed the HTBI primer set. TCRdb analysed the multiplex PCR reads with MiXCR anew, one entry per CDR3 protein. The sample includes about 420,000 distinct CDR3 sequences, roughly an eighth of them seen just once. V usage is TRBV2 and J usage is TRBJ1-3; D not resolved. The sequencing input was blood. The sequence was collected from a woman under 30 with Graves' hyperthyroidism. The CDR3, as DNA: TGTGCCAGCAGTGAAGTTCCGAGGAGTGACACCATATATTTT. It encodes CASSEVPRSDTIYF.